This TCR beta chain was recovered during a study of T cell responses to AZD1222 COVID-19 vaccine (dated by TCRdb to the early 2020s). As for the study more broadly: AZD1222 recipients given second doses at about 4 weeks or at about 12 weeks were pooled, since spike-specific TCR depth and breadth were not found to differ between the two schedules. A total of 233 trial participants underwent TCR sequencing, of whom nearly 210 received two doses of AZD1222 and approximately 25 received two doses of the MenACWY control vaccine. Enrollment into the trials was organized by age into subgroups of 18-55, 56-69 and 70-plus years, and those subgroups contained roughly 140, 27 and 60 TCR-sequenced participants, respectively.

What the authors observed across the whole study: The 56-69-year group was small, and its depth increase did not reach significance, likely because of low power. Conclusions about previously exposed vaccinees are limited because only five to seven AZD1222 recipients were SARS-CoV-2 seropositive at baseline. Because no day 14 peak-response samples were available, the repertoires could be characterized only after the peak T cell response. Epitopes outside the regions mutated in the B.1.351 and B.1.1.7 variants were reportedly recognized by nearly half of the unique spike-specific TCRs. Most participants were white British and females outnumbered males, and the authors suggested that clonal diversity may have been underestimated. The whole spike protein was spanned by vaccine-associated CD4 TCRs, and dominant responses were seen in regions 160-218 and 743-854. After two AZD1222 doses, spike-specific TCR breadth and depth were significantly higher than at day 0 and than in MenACWY recipients.

The CDR3 regions of human TCRbeta chains were analyzed by immunosequencing. The authors' pipeline ran thus. TCRs in the repertoires were matched against a reference library of SARS-CoV-2-specific TCRs that had been generated with the MIRA antigen-specificity platform. Breadth was defined as the fraction of unique TCRs that were SARS-CoV-2-associated. Depth was defined as the fraction of total T cells that were SARS-CoV-2-associated. Using the MIRA data, each spike-specific TCR was mapped to the spike region that the TCR reacts to and placed in a CD4 or CD8 class. Log10-transformed breadth and depth values were compared by one-way ANOVA with Sidak's multiple comparisons tests. The table comes from immuneACCESS by way of TCRdb, which keeps in-frame sequences with V and J called. Part of the clones is missing from these tables; in studies checked, under half for an unresolved V gene and the rest for unknown reasons. That table supplies the V and J calls and clone size; D and trimming were determined from the DNA. The table for this sample lists 67,000 or so clones; less than 90% of them were counted only once. The ten top clones hold 8% to 10% of the sample.

To note about this clone: No cognate antigen has been identified for it. Within one base of it there is no much larger clone, and no base qualities were kept.

The sample's time point label is to be understood as: baseline before first vaccination. Vaccinee samples came from UK trials COV001 and COV002, including a single-blind randomized controlled phase 2/3 trial of AZD1222 (ChAdOx1 nCoV-19) in healthy adults. Trial participant PBMC samples were collected at day 0 and day 28 after the second dose for TCRbeta chain sequencing. The sequence was collected from an adult in good health. This specimen was peripheral blood, taken on day 0 of AZD1222 vaccination.

The DNA reads as follows: TGTGCCAGCAGCCCTCGGACAGTCTACTCCTACGAGCAGTACTTC. Its amino acids are CASSPRTVYSYEQYF. The chain couples TRBV7-9 to TRBJ2-7; a tentative D call is TRBD1 (6 bases match). V is shortened by 5 bases, J by 0 bases, and the region joining them spans 14 bases. The CDR3 numbers 15 residues from cysteine through phenylalanine. The kept DNA is CDR3 alone, 45 bases in frame from the first base. Reading the germline V gene (reference sequence) gives CDR1 SEHNR and CDR2 FQNEAQ.